A single T cell receptor (beta chain) is shown here with its context. The sample holds many counts of this clonotype. Its recognized antigen is unknown. Nothing much larger sits one base from this clone, and base qualities are not available. This specimen's time point label, interpreted: blood at routine non-recurrence follow-up after resection. TCR sequencing used whole RNA extracted from tumor and nontumor lung tissue, or from cryopreserved PBMC samples, without cell sorting. Patients were selected for TCR sequencing only if sufficient RNA was available from at least two tumor regions. Library construction relied on 5' RACE. TCRdb records NextSeq 500 as the sequencer. In the TCR library protocol, a unique molecular identifier was attached to each TCR cDNA molecule so that PCR and sequencing errors could be corrected. On the authors' methods: TCR identification, UMI-based error correction and CDR3 extraction were all carried out with Decombinator tools. Expanded TCRs were defined as those above a frequency of 2 per 1,000, corresponding to the top 1% of the tumor frequency distribution. Renyi diversity was calculated using the R vegan package after each repertoire was subsampled 100 times to 5,000 TCRs. CDR3 similarity networks were constructed using string-kernel similarity of amino acid triplets, with links drawn between CDR3s whose pairwise similarity was above 0.82. The raw public reads went through TCRdb reprocessing: fastp at Q25, MiXCR clone calling, in-frame beta chains kept. Each CDR3 protein gets just one entry, which takes the most common genes and DNA from the rows behind it. The V and J calls come from TCRdb's annotation, not from the publication. The sample table contains about 1,200 distinct CDR3 sequences; only one count was recorded for 25% to 35% of them. Jointly, the top ten make up around 30% of the sample.

The sample is drawn from a study of spatial heterogeneity in lung cancer (dated by TCRdb to about 2019). For context, the study as a whole: Donors were over 60 patients with early-stage, untreated non-small cell lung cancer from the lung TRACERx cohort. At surgery, both alpha and beta chains were TCR-sequenced in fewer than 250 tumor regions, 63 to 80 matched nontumor lung samples and a few dozen PBMC samples. More beta-chain than alpha-chain transcripts were consistently detected, likely reflecting higher beta-chain transcript abundance. Nonsynonymous mutation counts, determined by whole-exome sequencing of tumor tissue, were related to features of the TCR repertoire. In non-small cell lung cancer, the study quantitatively compared TCR alpha and beta repertoires across several tumor regions, matched nontumor lung, and blood. In the raw uncorrected reads, each unique combination of TCR and UMI appeared more than ten times on average. Follow-up PBMC samples were sequenced whenever available, with a median time to follow-up of roughly 22 months after resection.

V gives up 3 bases and J gives up 4 bases, and the segment between their germline ends measures 11 bases. As encoded in the germline V gene, CDR1 is SGHTA while CDR2 is FQGNSA. Spanning cysteine to phenylalanine, the CDR3 consists of 14 amino acids. Just CDR3 DNA is preserved here, 42 bases in frame from base 1. Overall study results and their limits: Confirming at a functional level the hypothesis that regional TCRs recognize regional mutations was considered to require additional single-cell paired TCR alpha and beta sequencing. Only 14 patients were included in comparisons of baseline and follow-up blood repertoires. Ubiquitous expanded tumor TCRs were detected in blood more often at tumor resection than at routine follow-up.

The V gene is TRBV7-2 and the J gene is TRBJ2-3; TRBD2 might be the D gene, on 7 matching bases. The sequence derives from a male donor with early-stage non-small cell lung cancer. This specimen consisted of PBMCs, obtained at follow-up. The nucleotides are TGTGCCAGCAGCTTGGGGGGGGCGGCAGATACGCAGTATTTT. It translates as CASSLGGAADTQYF.